This T cell receptor beta chain stems from a study of OX40 agonist ivuxolimab in advanced cancers. Study-wide context: Ivuxolimab, an agonist antibody against OX40 (CD134), was given to patients.

Data came from immunoSEQ multiplex PCR; TCRdb stores just in-frame clones and leaves some out. The sample comprises 100,000 or so clones, approximately 89% of which are singletons, and about 0.49% rests with the top ten. Patients were ruled out by autoimmune disease history or systemic immunosuppression. The sequence derives from an adult with an advanced solid tumor such as melanoma, head and neck, liver or kidney cancer. Material: CD4+ or CD8+ T cells sorted from blood, obtained in a trial of the OX40 agonist ivuxolimab.

The CDR3 DNA sequence: TGTGCCAGCAGCTTAGGATACAGGGTCGAGCAGTACTTC. This codes for CASSLGYRVEQYF. The gene calls are TRBV7-2 and TRBJ2-7; weak D call: TRBD1 (6 bases). Trimming took 1 base from V and 6 from J, leaving 10 bases between them. CDR3 size: 13 residues. Germline V CDR1 and CDR2: SGHTA, FQGNSA.